Listed below are T cell receptor beta chains from one sample, sequenced in a study of memory CD4+ T cells and cytomegalovirus serostatus. The repertoire was sequenced with immunoSEQ multiplex PCR; TCRdb's copy has only in-frame clones and lacks some. The sample carries about 43,000 clones, under 80% recorded once. The sequenced sample consisted of memory CD4+ T cells from blood. The receptors were sampled from an adult in good health and CMV-seronegative. The CDR3 runs from the conserved cysteine through the conserved F or W. Fields, in order: J gene, V gene, clone size, D gene, CDR3 protein, CDR3 DNA. A D gene is named only where the DNA matches it firmly. The size field is filled for only some rows; it gives once, few, many or a size class.

TRBJ1-2	TRBV5-1	NA	TRBD1	CASSLEGQGSYTF	TGCGCCAGCAGCTTGGAAGGACAGGGGAGCTACACCTTC
TRBJ1-2	TRBV4-2	NA	NA	CASSQESDGGYGYTF	TGTGCCAGCAGCCAAGAATCGGACGGAGGTTATGGCTACACCTTC
TRBJ2-3	TRBV27	once	NA	CASSFFGAAGTDTQYF	TGTGCCAGCAGTTTCTTTGGCGCGGCCGGCACAGATACGCAGTATTTT
TRBJ1-1	TRBV25-1	few	TRBD1	CASSESGQGSTEAFF	TGTGCCAGCAGTGAGAGTGGACAGGGGAGCACTGAAGCTTTCTTT
TRBJ2-3	TRBV10-3	NA	NA	CAIWEEQGVRSDTQYF	TGTGCCATCTGGGAAGAACAGGGTGTGAGATCAGATACGCAGTATTTT
TRBJ1-5	TRBV30	NA	TRBD1	CAWSSQGGTGNQPQHF	TGTGCCTGGAGTAGTCAGGGGGGTACGGGCAATCAGCCCCAGCATTTT
TRBJ1-6	TRBV7-2	NA	NA	CASSYRVNSYNSPLHF	TGTGCCAGCAGCTACAGGGTGAACTCCTATAATTCACCCCTCCACTTT
TRBJ2-2	TRBV6-6	NA	NA	CASSSPLGSAGELFF	TGTGCCAGCAGCTCCCCCCTGGGTTCAGCCGGGGAGCTGTTTTTT
TRBJ2-1	TRBV18	NA	TRBD2	CASSQTSGGASEQFF	TGTGCCAGCTCACAGACTAGCGGGGGGGCCAGTGAGCAGTTCTTC
TRBJ2-1	TRBV30	NA	TRBD2	CAWNSQGSGGINEQFF	TGTGCCTGGAATTCCCAAGGTAGCGGGGGGATCAATGAGCAGTTCTTC
TRBJ2-2	TRBV9	NA	NA	CASSVATSFTGELFF	TGTGCCAGCAGCGTAGCTACGTCGTTCACCGGGGAGCTGTTTTTT
TRBJ2-3	TRBV5-1	NA	NA	CASMGRGAMGDTQYF	TGCGCCAGCATGGGACGGGGGGCCATGGGGGATACGCAGTATTTT
TRBJ1-4	TRBV5-4	NA	TRBD1	CASSLEGQGALSEKLFF	TGTGCCAGCAGCTTGGAGGGACAGGGGGCGTTATCGGAAAAACTGTTTTTT
TRBJ1-1	TRBV7-2	few	NA	CASSFFLDTEAFF	TGTGCCAGCAGCTTTTTTTTGGACACTGAAGCTTTCTTT
TRBJ2-7	TRBV5-6	NA	NA	CASSRVPGSTYEQYF	TGTGCCAGCAGCAGAGTGCCGGGATCCACCTACGAGCAGTACTTC
TRBJ2-7	TRBV15	NA	NA	CATSSSGGPSYEQYF	TGTGCCACCAGCAGTTCCGGGGGCCCCAGCTACGAGCAGTACTTC
TRBJ2-7	TRBV5-4	NA	NA	CASSQVGTSYEQYF	TGTGCCAGCAGCCAAGTAGGGACTTCCTACGAGCAGTACTTC
TRBJ1-2	TRBV25-1	once	NA	CASTRDTLGYTF	TGTGCCAGCACCAGGGACACCCTGGGCTACACCTTC
TRBJ1-2	TRBV5-6	NA	TRBD1	CASRPSQGASYGYTF	TGTGCCAGCCGACCCTCACAGGGGGCAAGCTATGGCTACACCTTC
TRBJ1-5	TRBV5-6	NA	NA	CASSHNQPQHF	TGTGCCAGCAGCCATAATCAGCCCCAGCATTTT
TRBJ1-2	TRBV27	NA	NA	CASTRYGQAKGVYGYTF	TGTGCCAGCACCCGATACGGGCAGGCCAAAGGGGTCTATGGCTACACCTTC
TRBJ1-1	TRBV30	NA	TRBD1	CAWNPGQGYTEAFF	TGTGCCTGGAACCCGGGACAGGGCTACACTGAAGCTTTCTTT
TRBJ1-6	TRBV27	NA	NA	CASSLSASGESRPLHF	TGTGCCAGCAGTTTGTCGGCCTCAGGGGAATCTCGGCCCCTCCACTTT
TRBJ1-5	TRBV12-5	NA	TRBD1	CASGSHRGSQPQHF	TGTGCTAGTGGTTCTCACAGGGGTTCTCAGCCCCAGCATTTT
TRBJ1-1	TRBV7-9	NA	TRBD1	CASSLGDRTDTEAFF	TGTGCCAGCAGCTTAGGGGACAGGACCGACACTGAAGCTTTCTTT
TRBJ1-2	TRBV19	once	TRBD1	CASSIGLRQGARGYTF	TGTGCCAGTAGTATAGGTCTGCGACAGGGGGCCAGAGGCTACACCTTC
TRBJ2-7	TRBV18	NA	NA	CASSRQPYEQYF	TGTGCCAGCTCACGGCAGCCCTACGAGCAGTACTTC
TRBJ1-5	TRBV19	NA	TRBD1	CASSRTGFDQPQHF	TGTGCCAGTAGCCGGACAGGGTTCGATCAGCCCCAGCATTTT
TRBJ1-6	TRBV9	NA	NA	CASSGGENSPLHF	TGTGCCAGCAGTGGCGGGGAAAATTCACCCCTCCACTTT
TRBJ2-5	TRBV10-3	NA	TRBD2	CAISEGGASGGAEETQYF	TGTGCCATCAGTGAAGGAGGGGCTAGCGGGGGGGCCGAAGAGACCCAGTACTTC
TRBJ2-7	TRBV7-9	NA	TRBD1	CASSSQGGSYEQYF	TGTGCCAGCAGCTCACAGGGGGGATCCTACGAGCAGTACTTC
TRBJ1-2	TRBV5-1	NA	NA	CASSPSGSLGYTF	TGCGCCAGCAGCCCATCCGGCAGTTTAGGCTACACCTTC
TRBJ2-1	TRBV7-3	NA	TRBD2	CASSHSGDSYNEQFF	TGTGCCAGCAGCCATAGCGGGGACTCCTACAATGAGCAGTTCTTC
TRBJ2-5	TRBV19	NA	NA	CASGRNQETQYF	TGTGCCAGCGGACGGAACCAAGAGACCCAGTACTTC
TRBJ2-6	TRBV5-6	few	NA	CASTSGLGANVLTF	TGTGCCAGCACCTCAGGGTTGGGGGCCAACGTCCTGACTTTC
TRBJ2-1	TRBV7-9	NA	TRBD1	CAILLTGGWDEQFF	TGTGCCATCTTATTGACAGGGGGCTGGGATGAGCAGTTCTTC
TRBJ2-7	TRBV7-9	NA	NA	CASSKRTESYEQYF	TGTGCCAGCAGCAAACGGACAGAATCCTACGAGCAGTACTTC
TRBJ1-1	TRBV21-1	NA	NA	CASSTDLGQAPNPDTEAFF	TGTGCCAGCAGCACAGATCTGGGACAGGCCCCAAACCCGGACACTGAAGCTTTCTTT
TRBJ1-2	TRBV30	few	TRBD1	CAWSPQGGYGYTF	TGTGCCTGGAGTCCCCAGGGGGGCTATGGCTACACCTTC
TRBJ2-3	TRBV7-2	NA	TRBD2	CASSFRRERGYTDTQYF	TGTGCCAGCAGCTTCCGCCGGGAGCGGGGGTACACAGATACGCAGTATTTT
TRBJ1-3	TRBV5-1	NA	NA	CASRSGTALSSGNTIYF	TGCGCCAGCCGGTCCGGGACGGCTCTGAGCTCTGGAAACACCATATATTTT
TRBJ2-1	TRBV6-6	once	NA	CASSTPVVRLNEQFF	TGTGCCAGCAGTACCCCAGTGGTGAGATTAAATGAGCAGTTCTTC
TRBJ1-5	TRBV7-3	NA	NA	CASSLSGGQPQHF	TGTGCCAGCAGCTTAAGTGGTGGTCAGCCCCAGCATTTT
TRBJ2-7	TRBV19	NA	TRBD1	CASSLQGVGEQYF	TGTGCCAGTAGTCTCCAGGGGGTTGGAGAGCAGTACTTC
TRBJ2-1	TRBV4-1	NA	TRBD2	CASSQDPGASGGADLFF	TGCGCCAGCAGCCAAGATCCCGGGGCTAGCGGGGGGGCAGATTTGTTCTTC
TRBJ2-1	TRBV5-4	few	NA	CASSLKHDNEQFF	TGTGCCAGCAGCCTCAAACACGACAATGAGCAGTTCTTC
TRBJ2-7	TRBV6-1	NA	TRBD1	CATDDRGPSSYEQYF	TGTGCCACCGATGACAGGGGACCCAGCTCCTACGAGCAGTACTTC
TRBJ1-4	TRBV2	NA	NA	CALNPGGRNEKLFF	TGTGCCTTAAACCCCGGGGGCAGGAATGAAAAACTGTTTTTT
TRBJ1-1	TRBV27	NA	TRBD1	CASSPRQGVDTEAFF	TGTGCCAGCAGTCCACGACAGGGAGTTGACACTGAAGCTTTCTTT
TRBJ1-5	TRBV15	few	NA	CATSSQGSNQPQHF	TGTGCCACCAGCAGTCAAGGGTCCAATCAGCCCCAGCATTTT
TRBJ1-5	TRBV19	NA	NA	CASSSDRPTNQPQHF	TGTGCCAGTAGTAGTGACAGGCCCACCAATCAGCCCCAGCATTTT
TRBJ1-4	TRBV5-6	NA	TRBD1	CASSLQGVANEKLFF	TGTGCCAGCAGCTTGCAGGGGGTGGCTAATGAAAAACTGTTTTTT
TRBJ1-2	TRBV4-3	NA	NA	CASSQPGVGDYGYTF	TGCGCCAGCAGCCAACCAGGGGTAGGAGACTATGGCTACACCTTC
TRBJ2-1	TRBV18	few	TRBD2	CASSLTSGGTRYNEQFF	TGTGCCAGCTCACTAACTAGCGGGGGGACGCGGTACAATGAGCAGTTCTTC
TRBJ1-1	TRBV2	few	NA	CASSWGDTEAFF	TGTGCCAGCAGCTGGGGAGACACTGAAGCTTTCTTT
TRBJ2-5	TRBV5-1	NA	TRBD2	CASRGLAGPQETQYF	TGCGCCAGCAGGGGACTAGCGGGGCCTCAAGAGACCCAGTACTTC
TRBJ1-6	TRBV27	NA	TRBD1	CASSLTGGQSGASYNSPLHF	TGTGCCAGCAGTTTGACAGGGGGACAGTCTGGGGCCTCCTATAATTCACCCCTCCACTTT
TRBJ2-7	TRBV15	NA	TRBD2	CATSRVGGGDHEQYF	TGTGCCACCAGCAGAGTCGGCGGGGGAGACCACGAGCAGTACTTC